The 6 T cell receptor beta chains below come from one sample, sequenced in a study of blood T cells in healthy people across ages (dated by TCRdb to the mid-2010s). Libraries came from 5' RACE. Data came from an Illumina HiSeq 2500. The second PCR ran for roughly 7 to 12 cycles and used a J-beta primer mix along with a sample-barcoded 5' primer. TCRdb's own reprocessing of the public reads used fastp at Q25 and MiXCR and kept productive beta chains. When rows share a CDR3 protein, they turn into one entry using the most common DNA and genes. The sample table contains approximately 1.5 million distinct CDR3 sequences; only one count was recorded for almost 35% of them. Clones ranked in the top ten supply approximately 11% of the sample. The sequencing sample was made of blood. These receptors were collected from a woman younger than 45 in good health.

This clonotype appeared a few times. The chain couples TRBV7-2 to TRBJ2-6; 8 bases are shared with TRBD2. The junction had 15 bases not matched to a gene; V was cut back by 11 bases and J by 0 bases. Germline assignment: CDR1 SGHTA and CDR2 FQGNSA. The CDR3 covers 18 residues. The CDR3 loop is CAAGRGGLLLSGANVLTF. The CDR3 bases are TGTGCCGCTGGTCGGGGGGGACTGCTACTCTCTGGGGCCAACGTCCTGACTTTC. Full variable domain (missing parts from reference TRBV7-2 and TRBJ2-6): GAGVSQSPSNKVTEKGKDVELRCDPISGHTALYWYRQSLGQGLEFLIYFQGNSAPDKSGLPSDRFSAERTGGSVSTLTIQRTQQEDSAVYLCAAGRGGLLLSGANVLTFGAGSRLTVL.

There are many counts of this clonotype. The chain is built from TRBV4-1 and TRBJ2-1; weak D call: TRBD2 (5 bases). The CDR3 is made up of 13 amino acids. V gave up 0 bases and J gave up 15 bases, with 15 bases separating them. In germline, CDR1 is MGHRA, CDR2 YSYEKL. CDR3 sequence reads: CASSQDSRLAAFF. The CDR3 DNA is TGCGCCAGCAGCCAAGATTCGAGGCTAGCTGCGTTCTTC.

The chain uses TRBV7-8 and TRBJ2-5; TRBD2 matches at 8 bases. Per germline, CDR1 SGHVS and CDR2 FQNEAQ. This CDR3 has 16 residues. The trim removed 4 bases at V and 5 bases at J, leaving 12 bases unmatched. Here the CDR3 DNA reads TGTGCCAGCAGCTCCTTTGGCGGGAGGATTCAGGAGACCCAGTACTTC. Its protein is CASSSFGGRIQETQYF. The whole variable domain, remainder taken from reference TRBV7-8 and TRBJ2-5, is GAGVSQSPRYKVAKRGQDVALRCDPISGHVSLFWYQQALGQGPEFLTYFQNEAQLDKSGLPSDRFFAERPEGSVSTLKIQRTQQEDSAVYLCASSSFGGRIQETQYFGPGTRLLVL.

The chain joins TRBV20-1 to TRBJ1-6; 7 bases match TRBD1. V was clipped by 1 base and J by 3 bases; unmatched bases: 3. The CDR3 has 15 residues. CDR1 DFQATT and CDR2 SNEGSKA come from the germline V gene (reference sequence). CDR3 residues: CSARAGGLYNSPLHF. The CDR3 nucleotides read TGCAGTGCTAGAGCAGGGGGTCTCTATAATTCACCCCTCCACTTT.

This clonotype appeared once. A read error may explain this, as a much larger clone is one base away. V and J are TRBV15 and TRBJ2-5, with 8 bases matching TRBD2. Germline CDR1 and CDR2: LNHNV and YYDKDF (reference sequence). The CDR3 consists of 16 residues. The CDR3 protein is CATNRDLAGGQETQYF. DNA of the CDR3: TGTGCCACCAACAGAGATCTAGCGGGCGGCCAAGAGACCCAGTACTTC.

The J gene is TRBJ1-3, the V gene TRBV7-2; D is undetermined. Between the trimmed V and J ends, which lost 1 base and 4 bases, there was a span of 11 bases. CDR1 and CDR2 from the germline V gene are SGHTA and FQGNSA. The CDR3 sequence is 15 residues long. This chain's CDR3 is CASSLVGSSGNTIYF. In DNA, the CDR3 is TGTGCCAGCAGCTTAGTGGGCAGTTCCGGAAACACCATATATTTT.